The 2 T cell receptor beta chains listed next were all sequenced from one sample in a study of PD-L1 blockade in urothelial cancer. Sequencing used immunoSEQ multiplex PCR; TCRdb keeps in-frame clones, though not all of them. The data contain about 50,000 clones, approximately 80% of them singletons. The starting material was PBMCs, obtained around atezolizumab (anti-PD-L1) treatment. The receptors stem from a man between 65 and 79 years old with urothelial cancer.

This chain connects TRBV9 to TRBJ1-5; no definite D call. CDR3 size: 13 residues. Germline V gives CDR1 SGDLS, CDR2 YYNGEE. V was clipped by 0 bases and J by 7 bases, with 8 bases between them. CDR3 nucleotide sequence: TGTGCCAGCAGCGTAGGAGGGCTGCAGCCCCAGCATTTT. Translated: CASSVGGLQPQHF.

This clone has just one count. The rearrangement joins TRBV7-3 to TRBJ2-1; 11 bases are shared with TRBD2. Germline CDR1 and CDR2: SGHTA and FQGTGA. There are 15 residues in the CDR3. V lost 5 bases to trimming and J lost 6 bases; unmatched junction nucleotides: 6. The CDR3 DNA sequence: TGTGCCAGCAGCCTTAGCGGGGGGGCCATCAATGAGCAGTTCTTC. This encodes CASSLSGGAINEQFF.